This TCR beta chain was recorded in a study of cytomegalovirus exposure and HLA in healthy donors. The wider study: A later analysis reported the approximately 120 validation repertoires used the same platform as the approximately 650 first-cohort repertoires. Study-wide results and limits: Researchers reported that three CMV-associated chains were confirmed in vitro as CMV antigen-specific.

Comment on this clone: Its antigen is as yet unknown.

Repertoires were generated with immunoSEQ multiplex PCR, while TCRdb's copy carries only in-frame clones and drops some. The sample comprises some 150,000 clones, roughly nine tenths of which are singletons, and around 3.4% rests with the top ten. The CDR3 consists of 11 residues. V lost 3 bases to trimming and J lost 5 bases, with 2 bases between them. Germline CDR1 is SGHNT and CDR2 is YENEEA. The sequencing input was PBMCs. The receptor comes from a woman under 30 in good health and CMV-seropositive. This chain uses TRBV11-3 with TRBJ2-1; D not resolved. CDR3 nucleotide sequence: TGTGCCAGCAGCTTCGACAATGAGCAGTTCTTC. Residues: CASSFDNEQFF.